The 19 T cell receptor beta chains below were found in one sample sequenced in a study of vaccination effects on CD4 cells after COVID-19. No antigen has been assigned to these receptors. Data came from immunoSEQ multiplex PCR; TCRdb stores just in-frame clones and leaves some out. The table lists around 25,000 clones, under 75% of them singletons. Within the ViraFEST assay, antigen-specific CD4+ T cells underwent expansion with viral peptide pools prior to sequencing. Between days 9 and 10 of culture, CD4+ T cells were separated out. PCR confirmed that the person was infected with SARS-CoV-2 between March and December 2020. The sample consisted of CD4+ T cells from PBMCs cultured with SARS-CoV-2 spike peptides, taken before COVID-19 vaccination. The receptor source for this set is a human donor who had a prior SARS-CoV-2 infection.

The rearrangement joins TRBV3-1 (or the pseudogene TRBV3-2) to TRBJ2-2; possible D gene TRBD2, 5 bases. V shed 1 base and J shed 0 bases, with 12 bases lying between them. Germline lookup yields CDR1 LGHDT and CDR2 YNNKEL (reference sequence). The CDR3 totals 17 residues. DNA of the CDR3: TGTGCCAGCAGCCAAGTGCATGGGAGAACGAACACCGGGGAGCTGTTTTTT. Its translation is CASSQVHGRTNTGELFF.

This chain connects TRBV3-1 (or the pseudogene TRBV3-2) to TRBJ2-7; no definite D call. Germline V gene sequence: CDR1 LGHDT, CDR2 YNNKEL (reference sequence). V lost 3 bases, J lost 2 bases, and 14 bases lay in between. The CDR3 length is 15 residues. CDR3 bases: TGTGCCAGCAGCCAGGTCCCGCGGCCCCCCTACGAGCAGTACTTC. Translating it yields CASSQVPRPPYEQYF.

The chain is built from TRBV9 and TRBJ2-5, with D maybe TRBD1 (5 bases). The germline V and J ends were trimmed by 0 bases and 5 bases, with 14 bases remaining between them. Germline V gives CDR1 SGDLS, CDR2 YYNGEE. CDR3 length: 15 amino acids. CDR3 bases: TGTGCCAGCAGCGTAGATTCAGGGTTTTCTGAGACCCAGTACTTC. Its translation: CASSVDSGFSETQYF. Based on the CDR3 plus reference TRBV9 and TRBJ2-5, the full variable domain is DSGVTQTPKHLITATGQRVTLRCSPRSGDLSVYWYQQSLDQGLQFLIQYYNGEERAKGNILERFSAQQFPDLHSELNLSSLELGDSALYFCASSVDSGFSETQYFGPGTRLLVL.

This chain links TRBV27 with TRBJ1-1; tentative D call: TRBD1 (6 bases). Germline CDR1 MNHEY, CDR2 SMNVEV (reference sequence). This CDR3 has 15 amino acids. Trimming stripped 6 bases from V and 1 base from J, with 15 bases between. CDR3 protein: CASRYRTASNTEAFF. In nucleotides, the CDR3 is TGTGCCAGCAGATACAGGACAGCATCGAACACTGAAGCTTTCTTT.

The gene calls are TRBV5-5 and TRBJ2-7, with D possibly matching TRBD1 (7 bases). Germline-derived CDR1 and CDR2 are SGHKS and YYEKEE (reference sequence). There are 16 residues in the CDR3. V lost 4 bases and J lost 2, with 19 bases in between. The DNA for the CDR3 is TGTGCCAGCAGCGCCCCCCCTTCAGGGGGGCCCTACGAGCAGTACTTC. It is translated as CASSAPPSGGPYEQYF.

The CDR3 DNA follows: TGTGCCAGCAGCTTGTTTAGCGGGACCACAGATACGCAGTATTTT. It encodes CASSLFSGTTDTQYF. V gene TRBV7-3 combines with J gene TRBJ2-3; TRBD2 matches 8 bases. From germline, CDR1 is SGHTA and CDR2 FQGTGA. With 3 bases clipped from V and 2 bases from J, the junction kept 4 bases outside the gene matches. This CDR3 has 15 residues.

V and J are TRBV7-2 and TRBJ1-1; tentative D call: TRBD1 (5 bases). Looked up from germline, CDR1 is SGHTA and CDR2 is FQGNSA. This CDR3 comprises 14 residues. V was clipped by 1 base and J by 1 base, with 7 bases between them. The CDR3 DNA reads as TGTGCCAGCAGCTTAGGGGGCGCGAACACTGAAGCTTTCTTT. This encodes CASSLGGANTEAFF.

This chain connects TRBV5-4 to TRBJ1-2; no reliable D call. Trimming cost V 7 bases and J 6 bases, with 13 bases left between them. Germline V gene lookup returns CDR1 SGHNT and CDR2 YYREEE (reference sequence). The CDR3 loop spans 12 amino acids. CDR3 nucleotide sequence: TGTGCCAGCGGGCTTTACCGGAATGGCTACACCTTC. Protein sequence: CASGLYRNGYTF. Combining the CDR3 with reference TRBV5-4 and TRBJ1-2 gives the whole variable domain ETGVTQSPTHLIKTRGQQVTLRCSSQSGHNTVSWYQQALGQGPQFIFQYYREEENGRGNFPPRFSGLQFPNYSSELNVNALELDDSALYLCASGLYRNGYTFGSGTRLTVV.

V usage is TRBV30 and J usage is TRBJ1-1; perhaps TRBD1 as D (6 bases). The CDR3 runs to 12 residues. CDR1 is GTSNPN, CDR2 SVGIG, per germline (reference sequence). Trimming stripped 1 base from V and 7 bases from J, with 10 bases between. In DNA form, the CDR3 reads TGTGCCTGGAGTGCGCAGGGGATTGAAGCTTTCTTT. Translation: CAWSAQGIEAFF.

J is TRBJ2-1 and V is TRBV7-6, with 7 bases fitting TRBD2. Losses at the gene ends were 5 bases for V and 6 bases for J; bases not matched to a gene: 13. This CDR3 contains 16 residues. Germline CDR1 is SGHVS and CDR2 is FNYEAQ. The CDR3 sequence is CASSPVTSLGRNEQFF. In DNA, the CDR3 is TGTGCCAGCAGCCCCGTGACTAGCCTGGGCCGCAATGAGCAGTTCTTC.

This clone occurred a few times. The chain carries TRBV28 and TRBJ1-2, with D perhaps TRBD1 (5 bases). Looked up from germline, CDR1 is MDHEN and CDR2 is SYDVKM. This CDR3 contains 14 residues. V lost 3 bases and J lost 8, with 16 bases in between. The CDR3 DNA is TGTGCCAGCAGTTTCGGGCCCTGGGGGTTGGGCTACACCTTC. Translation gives CASSFGPWGLGYTF.

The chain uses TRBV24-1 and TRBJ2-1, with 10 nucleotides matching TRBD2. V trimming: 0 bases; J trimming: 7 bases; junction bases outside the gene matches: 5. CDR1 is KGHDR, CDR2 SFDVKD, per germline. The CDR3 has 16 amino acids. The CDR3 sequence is CATSDLSSGRRNEQFF. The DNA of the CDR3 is TGTGCCACCAGTGATTTGTCTAGCGGGAGAAGGAATGAGCAGTTCTTC.

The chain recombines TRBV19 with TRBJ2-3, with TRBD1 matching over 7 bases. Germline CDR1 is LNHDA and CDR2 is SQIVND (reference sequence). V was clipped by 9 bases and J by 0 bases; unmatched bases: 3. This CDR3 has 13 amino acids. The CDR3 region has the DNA TGTGCCAGCCACAGGGGTAGCACAGATACGCAGTATTTT. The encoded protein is CASHRGSTDTQYF.

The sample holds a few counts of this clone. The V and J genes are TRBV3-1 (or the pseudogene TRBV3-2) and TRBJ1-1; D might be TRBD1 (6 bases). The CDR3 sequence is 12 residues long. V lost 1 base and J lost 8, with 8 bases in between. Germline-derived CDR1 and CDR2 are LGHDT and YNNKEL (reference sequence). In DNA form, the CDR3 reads TGTGCCAGCAGCCAAGCGGACAGAGAAGCTTTCTTT. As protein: CASSQADREAFF.

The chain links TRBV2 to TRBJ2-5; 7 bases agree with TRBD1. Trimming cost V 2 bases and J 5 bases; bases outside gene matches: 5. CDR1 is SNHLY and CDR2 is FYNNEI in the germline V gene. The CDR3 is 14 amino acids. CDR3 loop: CASSEQGVSETQYF. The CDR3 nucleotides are TGTGCCAGCAGTGAACAGGGGGTTTCGGAGACCCAGTACTTC.

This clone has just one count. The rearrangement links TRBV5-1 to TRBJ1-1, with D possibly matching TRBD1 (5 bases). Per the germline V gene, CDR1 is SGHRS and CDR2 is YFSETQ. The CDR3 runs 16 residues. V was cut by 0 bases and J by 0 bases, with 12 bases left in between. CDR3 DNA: TGCGCCAGCAGCTTGGGCCAGGGCTGGATGAACACTGAAGCTTTCTTT. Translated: CASSLGQGWMNTEAFF. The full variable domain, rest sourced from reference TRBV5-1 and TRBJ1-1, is KAGVTQTPRYLIKTRGQQVTLSCSPISGHRSVSWYQQTPGQGLQFLFEYFSETQRNKGNFPGRFSGRQFSNSRSEMNVSTLELGDSALYLCASSLGQGWMNTEAFFGQGTRLTVV.

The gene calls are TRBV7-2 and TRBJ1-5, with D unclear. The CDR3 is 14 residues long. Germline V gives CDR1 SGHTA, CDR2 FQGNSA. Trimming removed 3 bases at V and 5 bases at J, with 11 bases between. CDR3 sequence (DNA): TGTGCCAGCAGCTTTACCACGGATTATCAGCCCCAGCATTTT. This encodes CASSFTTDYQPQHF.

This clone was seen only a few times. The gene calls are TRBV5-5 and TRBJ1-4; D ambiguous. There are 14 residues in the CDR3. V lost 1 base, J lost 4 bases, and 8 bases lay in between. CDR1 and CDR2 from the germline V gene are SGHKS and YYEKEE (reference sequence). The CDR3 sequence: CASSLYTDNEKLFF. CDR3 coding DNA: TGTGCCAGCAGCTTGTATACAGATAATGAAAAACTGTTTTTT.

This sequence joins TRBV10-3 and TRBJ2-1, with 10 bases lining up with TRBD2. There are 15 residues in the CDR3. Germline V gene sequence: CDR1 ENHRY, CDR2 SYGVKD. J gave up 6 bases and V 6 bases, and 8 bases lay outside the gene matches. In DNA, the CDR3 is TGTGCCATCAGATTGACTAGCGGGCTTCTCAATGAGCAGTTCTTC. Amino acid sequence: CAIRLTSGLLNEQFF.